The present T cell receptor beta chain was sequenced within a study of beta chain features in type 1 diabetes. Remarks on this clone: Antigen unknown.

The study's findings and limits: More deletions and fewer insertions at VDJ junctions were found in patients with type 1 diabetes. TCRB repertoires of naive, central memory and Treg cells appeared more similar among patients than among healthy donors. PCR might favor shorter templates, equally in patients and controls. A moderate, significant TCRB CDR3 shortening appeared in type 1 diabetes across four CD4+ subsets.

The CDR3 consists of 14 residues. Trimming shortened V by 2 bases and J by 10 bases, and 15 bases separated the two germline ends. Germline lookup yields CDR1 KGHSH and CDR2 LQKENI. Expressed TCRB transcripts got sequenced, as all isolated RNA was reverse transcribed. Naive, central memory and regulatory T cell samples averaged around 3.8 million reads. TCRdb keeps only in-frame clones here, not all; method: immunoSEQ multiplex PCR. The table includes 200,000 to 300,000 clones, roughly 10% detected once. The chain couples TRBV18 to TRBJ1-5, with no clear D. Specimen: naive CD4+ T cells from blood. The sequence derives from a man in his thirties or forties with type 1 diabetes. The CDR3 sequence is CASSPNGVWEPQHF. The DNA of the CDR3 is TGTGCCAGCTCACCAAACGGGGTTTGGGAACCCCAGCATTTT.